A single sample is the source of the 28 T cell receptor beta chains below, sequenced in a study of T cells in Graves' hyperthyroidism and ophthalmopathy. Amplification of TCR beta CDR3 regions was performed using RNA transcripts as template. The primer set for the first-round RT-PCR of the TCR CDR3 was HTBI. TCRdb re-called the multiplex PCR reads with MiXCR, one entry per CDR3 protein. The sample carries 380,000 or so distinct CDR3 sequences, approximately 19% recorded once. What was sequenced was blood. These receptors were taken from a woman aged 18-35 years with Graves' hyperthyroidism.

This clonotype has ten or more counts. The CDR3 loop reads CASTTGDSPYEQYF. The CDR3 DNA follows: TGCGCCAGCACTACAGGGGACTCTCCCTACGAGCAGTACTTC. The J gene is TRBJ2-7, the V gene TRBV5-1; TRBD1 might be the D (7 bases). V lost 6 bases, J lost 2 bases, and 15 bases lay in between. The CDR3 spans 14 residues. Per germline, CDR1 SGHRS and CDR2 YFSETQ.

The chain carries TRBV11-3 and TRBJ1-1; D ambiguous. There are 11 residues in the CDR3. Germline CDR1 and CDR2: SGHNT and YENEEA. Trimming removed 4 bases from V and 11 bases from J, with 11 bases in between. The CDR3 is CASSYGPAAFF. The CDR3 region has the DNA TGTGCCAGCAGCTACGGCCCGGCGGCTTTCTTT.

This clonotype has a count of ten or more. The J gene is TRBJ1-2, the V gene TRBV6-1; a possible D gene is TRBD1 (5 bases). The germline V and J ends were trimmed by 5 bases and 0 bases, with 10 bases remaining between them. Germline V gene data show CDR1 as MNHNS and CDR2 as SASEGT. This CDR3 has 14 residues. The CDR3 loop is CASSPQDTNYGYTF. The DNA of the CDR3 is TGTGCCAGCAGTCCCCAGGACACTAACTATGGCTACACCTTC.

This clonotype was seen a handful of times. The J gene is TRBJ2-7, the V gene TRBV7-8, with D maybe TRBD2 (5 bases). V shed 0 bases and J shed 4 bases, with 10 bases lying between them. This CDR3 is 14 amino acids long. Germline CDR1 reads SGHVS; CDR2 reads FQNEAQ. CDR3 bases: TGTGCCAGCAGCTTAGCGGGAGAAGTTTACGAGCAGTACTTC. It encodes CASSLAGEVYEQYF.

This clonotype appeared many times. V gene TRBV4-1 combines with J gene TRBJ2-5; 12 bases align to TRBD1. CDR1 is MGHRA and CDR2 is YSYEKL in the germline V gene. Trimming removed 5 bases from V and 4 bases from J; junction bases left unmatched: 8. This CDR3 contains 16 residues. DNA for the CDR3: TGCGCCAGCAGCGCTGGTCCGGGACAGGGGGCAGAGACCCAGTACTTC. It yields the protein CASSAGPGQGAETQYF.

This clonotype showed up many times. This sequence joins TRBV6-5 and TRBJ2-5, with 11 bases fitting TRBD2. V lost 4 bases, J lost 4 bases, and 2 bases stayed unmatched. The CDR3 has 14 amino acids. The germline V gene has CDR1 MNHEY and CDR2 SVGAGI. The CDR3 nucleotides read TGTGCCAGCAGTTTAGCGGGGGGGACAGAGACCCAGTACTTC. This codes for CASSLAGGTETQYF.

DNA of the CDR3: TGTGCCAGCAGAGAGGGCAGGTCGAACACTGAAGCTTTCTTT. Its protein product is CASREGRSNTEAFF. This chain connects TRBV6-2 or TRBV6-3 to TRBJ1-1; D uncertain. Trimming removed 6 bases at V and 1 base at J, with 12 bases between. The CDR3 has 14 amino acids. Germline V gene data show CDR1 as MNHEY and CDR2 as SVGEGT.

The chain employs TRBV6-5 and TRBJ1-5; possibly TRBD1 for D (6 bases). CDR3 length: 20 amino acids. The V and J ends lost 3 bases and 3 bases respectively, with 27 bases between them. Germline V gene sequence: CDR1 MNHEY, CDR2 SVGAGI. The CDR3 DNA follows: TGTGCCAGCAGTTATCTGAGGGGCAGGGGTCTAGTAAGGGCCAATCAGCCCCAGCATTTT. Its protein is CASSYLRGRGLVRANQPQHF.

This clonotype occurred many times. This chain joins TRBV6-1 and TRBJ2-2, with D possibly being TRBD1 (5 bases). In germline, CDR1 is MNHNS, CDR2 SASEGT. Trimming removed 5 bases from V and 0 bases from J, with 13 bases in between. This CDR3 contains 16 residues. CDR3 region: CASSRQLVPNTGELFF. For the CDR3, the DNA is TGTGCCAGCAGTCGACAGTTAGTTCCGAACACCGGGGAGCTGTTTTTT.

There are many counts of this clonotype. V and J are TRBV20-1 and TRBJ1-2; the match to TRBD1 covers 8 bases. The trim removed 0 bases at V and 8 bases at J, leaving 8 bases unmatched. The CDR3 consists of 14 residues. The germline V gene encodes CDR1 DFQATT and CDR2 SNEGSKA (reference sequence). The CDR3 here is CSARDYGQGGGYTF. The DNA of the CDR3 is TGCAGTGCTAGAGATTACGGACAGGGCGGCGGCTACACCTTC.

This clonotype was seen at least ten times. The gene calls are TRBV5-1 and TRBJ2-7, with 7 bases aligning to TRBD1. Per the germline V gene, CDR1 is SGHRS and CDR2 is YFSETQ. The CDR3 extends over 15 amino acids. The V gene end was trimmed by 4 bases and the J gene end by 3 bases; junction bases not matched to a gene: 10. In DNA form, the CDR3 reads TGCGCCAGCAGCCCTGGGACAGCGAACGGCTACGAGCAGTACTTC. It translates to CASSPGTANGYEQYF.

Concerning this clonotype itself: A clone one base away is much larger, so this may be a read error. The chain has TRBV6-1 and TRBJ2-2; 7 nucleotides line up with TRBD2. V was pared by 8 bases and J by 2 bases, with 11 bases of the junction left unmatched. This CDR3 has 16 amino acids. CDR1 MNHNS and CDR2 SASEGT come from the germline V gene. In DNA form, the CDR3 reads TGTGCCAGCCGCGAGGAGCGCGGGGGAAACACCGGGGAGCTGTTTTTT. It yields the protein CASREERGGNTGELFF.

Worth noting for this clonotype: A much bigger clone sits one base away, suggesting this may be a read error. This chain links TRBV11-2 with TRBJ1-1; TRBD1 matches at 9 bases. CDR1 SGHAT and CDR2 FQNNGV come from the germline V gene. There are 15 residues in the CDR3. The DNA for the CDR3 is TGTGCCAGCAGCGTTGACAGGGGGAGGTGGACTGAAGCTTGCTTT. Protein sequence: CASSVDRGRWTEACF.

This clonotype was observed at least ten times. The DNA of the CDR3 is TGTGCCAGCAGTCCGTACAGGGGGAGTCAGCCCCAGCATTTT. This translates into CASSPYRGSQPQHF. The chain has TRBV27 and TRBJ1-5, with 8 bases aligning to TRBD1. The CDR3 sequence is 14 residues long. Germline values: CDR1 MNHEY, CDR2 SMNVEV (reference sequence). The junction had 6 bases not matched to a gene; V was cut back by 5 bases and J by 6 bases.

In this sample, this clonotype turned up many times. CDR3 DNA: TGTGCCAGCAGTTTAGGGCAAGGGACAAGCCAGCAGTACTTC. It translates to CASSLGQGTSQQYF. The chain uses TRBV28 and TRBJ2-7, with D perhaps matching TRBD1 (6 bases). Germline CDR1 MDHEN, CDR2 SYDVKM. V was clipped by 2 bases and J by 8 bases, with 16 bases between them. The CDR3 is 14 amino acids.

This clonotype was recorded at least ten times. The CDR3 DNA is TGCAGTGCGTCGCGGGACAGACTCTATGGCTACACCTTC. This gives the protein CSASRDRLYGYTF. This rearrangement joins TRBV20-1 to TRBJ1-2; the match to TRBD1 covers 7 bases. The CDR3 sequence is 13 residues long. Germline loops: CDR1 DFQATT, CDR2 SNEGSKA (reference sequence). V was pared by 6 bases and J by 4 bases, with 8 bases of the junction left unmatched.

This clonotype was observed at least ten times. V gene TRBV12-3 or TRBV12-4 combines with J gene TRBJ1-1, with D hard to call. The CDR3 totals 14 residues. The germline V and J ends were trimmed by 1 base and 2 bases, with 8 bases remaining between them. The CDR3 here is CASSLVGINTEAFF. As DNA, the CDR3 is TGTGCCAGCAGTTTAGTAGGGATCAACACTGAAGCTTTCTTT.

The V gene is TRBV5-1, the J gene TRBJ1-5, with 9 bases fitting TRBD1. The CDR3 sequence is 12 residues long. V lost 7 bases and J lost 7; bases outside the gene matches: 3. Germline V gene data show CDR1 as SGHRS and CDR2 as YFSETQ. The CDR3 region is CASSGTGQPQHF. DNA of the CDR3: TGCGCCAGCTCCGGGACAGGGCAGCCCCAGCATTTT.

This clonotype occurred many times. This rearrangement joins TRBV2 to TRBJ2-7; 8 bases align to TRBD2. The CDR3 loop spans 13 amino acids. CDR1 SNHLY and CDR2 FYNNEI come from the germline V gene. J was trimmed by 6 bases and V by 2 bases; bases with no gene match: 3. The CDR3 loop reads CASSELREGEQYF. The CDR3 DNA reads TGTGCCAGCAGTGAACTCCGGGAGGGCGAGCAGTACTTC.

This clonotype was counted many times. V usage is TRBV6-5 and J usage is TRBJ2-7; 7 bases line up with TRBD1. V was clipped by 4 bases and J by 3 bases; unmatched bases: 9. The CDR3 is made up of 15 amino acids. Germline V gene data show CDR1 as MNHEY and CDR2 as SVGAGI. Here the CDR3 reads CASSFRTGSDYEQYF. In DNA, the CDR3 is TGTGCCAGCAGTTTCAGGACAGGTAGCGACTACGAGCAGTACTTC.

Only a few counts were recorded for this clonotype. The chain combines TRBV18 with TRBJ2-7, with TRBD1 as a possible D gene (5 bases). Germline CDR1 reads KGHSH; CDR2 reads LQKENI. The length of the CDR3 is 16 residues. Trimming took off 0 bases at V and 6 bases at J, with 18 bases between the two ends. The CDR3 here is CASSPPNLAGRGEQYF. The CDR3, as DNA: TGTGCCAGCTCACCACCGAATCTGGCAGGGCGCGGCGAGCAGTACTTC.

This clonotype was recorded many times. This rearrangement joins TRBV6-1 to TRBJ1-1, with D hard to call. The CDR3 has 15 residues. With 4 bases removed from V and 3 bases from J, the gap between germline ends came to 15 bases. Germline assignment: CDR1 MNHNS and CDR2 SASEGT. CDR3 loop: CASSAGLGRDTEAFF. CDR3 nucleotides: TGTGCCAGCAGTGCCGGGCTTGGTAGGGACACTGAAGCTTTCTTT.

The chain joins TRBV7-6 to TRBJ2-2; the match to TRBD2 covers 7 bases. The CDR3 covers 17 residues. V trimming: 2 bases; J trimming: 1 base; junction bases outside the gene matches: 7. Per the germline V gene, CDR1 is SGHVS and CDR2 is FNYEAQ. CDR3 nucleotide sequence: TGTGCCAGCAGCTTATCCCAAACGGGGGGGAACACCGGGGAGCTGTTTTTT. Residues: CASSLSQTGGNTGELFF.

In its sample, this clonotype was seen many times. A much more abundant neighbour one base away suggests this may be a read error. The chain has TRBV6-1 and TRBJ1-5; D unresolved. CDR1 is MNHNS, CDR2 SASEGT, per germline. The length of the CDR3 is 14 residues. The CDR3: CASSELGVNQSQHF. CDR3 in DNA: TGTGCCAGCAGTGAGCTTGGGGTCAATCAGTCCCAGCATTTT.

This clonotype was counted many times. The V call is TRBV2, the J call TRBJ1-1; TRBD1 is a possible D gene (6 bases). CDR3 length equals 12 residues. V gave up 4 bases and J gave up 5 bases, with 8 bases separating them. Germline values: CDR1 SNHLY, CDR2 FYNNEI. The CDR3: CASSAQGTEAFF. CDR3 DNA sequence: TGTGCCAGCAGTGCCCAGGGGACTGAAGCTTTCTTT.

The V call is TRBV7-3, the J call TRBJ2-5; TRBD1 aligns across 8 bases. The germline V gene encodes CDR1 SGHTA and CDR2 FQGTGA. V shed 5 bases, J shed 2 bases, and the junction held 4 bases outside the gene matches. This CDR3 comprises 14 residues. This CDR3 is CASSHGQGQETQYF. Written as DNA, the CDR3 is TGTGCCAGCAGCCATGGACAGGGTCAAGAGACCCAGTACTTC.

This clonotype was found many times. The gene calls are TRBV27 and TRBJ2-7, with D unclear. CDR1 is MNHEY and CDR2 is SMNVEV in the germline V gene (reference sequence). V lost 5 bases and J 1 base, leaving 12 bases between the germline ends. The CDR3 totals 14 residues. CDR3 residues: CASSPRTTSYEQYF. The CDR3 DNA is TGTGCCAGCAGTCCAAGGACGACTTCCTACGAGCAGTACTTC.

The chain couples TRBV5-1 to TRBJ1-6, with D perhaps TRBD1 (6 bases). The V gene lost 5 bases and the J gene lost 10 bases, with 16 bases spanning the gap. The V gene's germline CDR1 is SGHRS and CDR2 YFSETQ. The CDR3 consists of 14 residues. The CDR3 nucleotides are TGCGCCAGCAGAGCCCAGGAGGGGGAATCACCCCTCCACTTT. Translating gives CASRAQEGESPLHF.